This TCR beta chain was captured in a study of cytomegalovirus exposure and HLA in healthy donors. Whole-study findings and limits: According to a subsequent analysis, TCR clusters from the first cohort were inclined to appear together in the 90 to 150 validation repertoires. Cytomegalovirus-associated status was assigned to around 160 TCR beta chains.

The method was immunoSEQ multiplex PCR; TCRdb's version includes in-frame clones alone and lacks a portion of them. The table has over 150,000 clones, more than 80% seen once. The donors were members of the validation cohort comprising 100 to 150 subjects, separate from the roughly 700-subject first cohort. On this clone: Antigen: not known.

Trimming took 7 bases from V and 7 from J; bases not matched to a gene: 11. The CDR3 extends over 14 amino acids. Germline V gives CDR1 MDHEN, CDR2 SYDVKM. V usage is TRBV28 and J usage is TRBJ1-2, with TRBD1 identical over 8 bases. Input material: PBMCs. The clonotype was recovered from a woman younger than 35 in good health and CMV-seropositive. For the CDR3, the DNA is TGTGCCAGCACCCCGACAGGGGCCTTCCGTGGCTACACCTTC. It translates to CASTPTGAFRGYTF.